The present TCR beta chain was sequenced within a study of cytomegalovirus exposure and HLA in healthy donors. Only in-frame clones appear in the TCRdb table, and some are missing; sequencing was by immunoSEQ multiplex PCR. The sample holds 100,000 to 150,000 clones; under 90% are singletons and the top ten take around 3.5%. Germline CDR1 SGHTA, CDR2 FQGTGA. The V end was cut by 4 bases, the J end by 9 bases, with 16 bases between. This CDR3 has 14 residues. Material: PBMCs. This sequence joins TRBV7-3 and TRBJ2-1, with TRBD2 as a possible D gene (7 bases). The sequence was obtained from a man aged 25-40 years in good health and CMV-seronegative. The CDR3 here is CASSSSLGGGEQFF. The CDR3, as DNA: TGTGCCAGCAGCTCCTCCTTAGGGGGGGGTGAGCAGTTCTTC.